What follows describes a single T cell receptor beta chain. Its antigen is currently unknown. Germline CDR1 is MDHEN and CDR2 is SYDVKM. Losses at the gene ends were 7 bases for V and 6 bases for J; bases not matched to a gene: 10. This CDR3 comprises 14 residues. Indicated time point: patch test 1, 2 weeks after DPC sensitization. Sample treatment: therapeutic diphenylcyclopropenone sensitization with weekly scalp DPC. The data were taken from a study of human T cells and chemical hapten exposure. For the study at large: TCR yields per sample varied, mainly owing to small pooled library volume differences.

TCRdb re-analysed the RACE reads in MiXCR, keeping a single row per CDR3 protein. The sample carries over 65,000 distinct CDR3 sequences, over 8.5% recorded once. Study results and caveats: TCRs above 1 in 1000 frequency did not change with DPC sensitization.

The TCR was taken from a woman between 50 and 59 years old with alopecia areata. Some clones in this sample may be carry-over from other donors' samples. Source: whole blood, taken in connection with sensitization to the hapten diphenylcyclopropenone (DPC). V usage is TRBV28 and J usage is TRBJ2-7; TRBD1 aligns across 9 bases. The CDR3 DNA follows: TGTGCCAGCACGCCCCGGGACAGGGTGCGCGAGCAGTACTTC. Amino acid sequence: CASTPRDRVREQYF. Together with reference TRBV28 and TRBJ2-7, the CDR3 gives the full variable domain: DVKVTQSSRYLVKRTGEKVFLECVQDMDHENMFWYRQDPGLGLRLIYFSYDVKMKEKGDIPEGYSVSREKKERFSLILESASTNQTSMYLCASTPRDRVREQYFGPGTRLTVT.